This entry describes one TCR beta chain. An end of the junction does not agree with germline; a read error may underlie this. Germline-derived CDR1 and CDR2 are MDHEN and SYDVKM. CDR3 length: 11 residues. The data derive from a study of T cells after yellow fever vaccination. TCRdb reprocessed the 5' RACE reads via MiXCR and lists one record per CDR3 protein. This table has hundreds of thousands of distinct CDR3 sequences, 10% to 15% appearing once. This sequence was found in a man aged 30 to 39 who received the YFV17D yellow fever vaccine. The source was PBMCs, collected on the day of the yellow fever booster vaccination. The V and J genes are TRBV28 and TRBJ2-7; 15 bases line up with TRBD2. CDR3 nucleotides: TGTGCCAGCTGGACTAGCGGGAGGGTCCACTTC. Translated, it gives CASWTSGRVHF.